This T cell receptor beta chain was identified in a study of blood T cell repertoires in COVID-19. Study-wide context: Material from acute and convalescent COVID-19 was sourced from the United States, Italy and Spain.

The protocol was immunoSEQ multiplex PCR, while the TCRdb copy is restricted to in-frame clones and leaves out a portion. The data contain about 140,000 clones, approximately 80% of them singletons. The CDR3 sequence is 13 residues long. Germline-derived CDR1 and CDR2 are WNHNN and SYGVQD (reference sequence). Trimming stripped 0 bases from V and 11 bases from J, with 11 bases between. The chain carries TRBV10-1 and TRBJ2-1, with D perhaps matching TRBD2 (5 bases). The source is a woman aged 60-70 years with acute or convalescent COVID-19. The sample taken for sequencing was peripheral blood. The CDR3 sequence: CASSESLTSQQFF. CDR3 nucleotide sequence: TGCGCCAGCAGTGAGTCTTTAACTAGTCAGCAGTTCTTC.